A selection of T cell receptor beta chains follows, all from one sample in a study of identical twins. Each CDR3 protein is one row after TCRdb ran MiXCR on the 5' RACE reads. The table lists about 430,000 distinct CDR3 sequences, approximately 18% of them singletons. Sequences were obtained from naive T cells sorted from blood. The source is a man over 45 in good health. Each CDR3 is given with its conserved first and last residue. Fields, in order: J gene, V gene, clone size, D gene, CDR3 DNA, CDR3 protein. D genes are given only for firm matches. Size is omitted from some rows. Given values are once, few, many or a class for expanded clones.

J: TRBJ2-3; V: TRBV6-5; size: -; D: TRBD1; DNA: TGTGCCAGCAGTTACTCTTCCGGGACAGGAATGTCTTTAGATACGCAGTATTTT; CDR3: CASSYSSGTGMSLDTQYF
J: TRBJ2-7; V: TRBV20-1; size: -; D: -; DNA: TGCAGTGCTACCCGATCTAGCTACGAGCAGTACTTC; CDR3: CSATRSSYEQYF
J: TRBJ2-3; V: TRBV12-3/TRBV12-4; size: few; D: TRBD2; DNA: TGTGCCAGCAGTTTAGCCCTAGCGGGGGTGAGGGATACGCAGTATTTT; CDR3: CASSLALAGVRDTQYF
J: TRBJ2-4; V: TRBV20-1; size: many; D: TRBD2; DNA: TGCAGTGCTAAGACTAGCGGGAGGATTATAGCCAAAAACATTCAGTACTTC; CDR3: CSAKTSGRIIAKNIQYF
J: TRBJ2-3; V: TRBV5-1; size: many; D: -; DNA: TGCGCCAGCAGCTTCGCGGGGACCAATCCCACAGATACGCAGTATTTT; CDR3: CASSFAGTNPTDTQYF
J: TRBJ2-1; V: TRBV12-3/TRBV12-4; size: many; D: -; DNA: TGTGCCAGCAGTTTAAGCCAGGCTTACAATGAGCAGTTCTTC; CDR3: CASSLSQAYNEQFF
J: TRBJ2-1; V: TRBV27; size: many; D: TRBD2; DNA: TGTGCCAGCAGCCCCGACGGGACTAGCGGCAATGAGCAGTTCTTC; CDR3: CASSPDGTSGNEQFF
J: TRBJ1-5; V: TRBV7-2; size: few; D: -; DNA: TGTGCCAGCAGCCAAAGGGGGGCAGCTCAATGGGCCCAGCATTTT; CDR3: CASSQRGAAQWAQHF
J: TRBJ2-7; V: TRBV7-5; size: -; D: -; DNA: -; CDR3: CISVSEAYFPGLVIYEQYF
J: TRBJ1-2; V: TRBV4-1; size: many; D: -; DNA: TGCGCCAGCAGCCAAGAGTGGGGAGGAGGCTACACCTTC; CDR3: CASSQEWGGGYTF
J: TRBJ2-1; V: TRBV6-5; size: many; D: -; DNA: TGTGCCAGCACCCCGGACCACTACAGGCAGTTCTTC; CDR3: CASTPDHYRQFF
J: TRBJ2-2; V: TRBV6-5; size: few; D: -; DNA: TGTGCCAGCAGTTACTCCAACAGATCCCCCGTCGGGGAGCTGTTTTTT; CDR3: CASSYSNRSPVGELFF
J: TRBJ2-1; V: TRBV7-8; size: once; D: -; DNA: TGTGCCAGCAGCAGCCAGTGGGGGATCGGGAATGAGCAGTTCTTC; CDR3: CASSSQWGIGNEQFF
J: TRBJ2-7; V: TRBV12-3/TRBV12-4; size: few; D: TRBD2; DNA: TGTGCCAGCAGTCCCTATAGCGGGGGGTTCTCCTACGAGCAGTACTTC; CDR3: CASSPYSGGFSYEQYF
J: TRBJ2-1; V: TRBV15; size: many; D: -; DNA: TGTGCCACCAGCAGAGATCCGAATGAGCAGTTCTTC; CDR3: CATSRDPNEQFF
J: TRBJ2-3; V: TRBV3-1; size: many; D: TRBD1; DNA: TGTGCCAGCAGCCTATCCCGGGGACAGGGGACAGATACGCAGTATTTT; CDR3: CASSLSRGQGTDTQYF
J: TRBJ2-7; V: TRBV5-1; size: -; D: -; DNA: TGCGCCAGCAGCCCGTTTCAGGGTGGCTACGAGCAGTACTTC; CDR3: CASSPFQGGYEQYF
J: TRBJ2-3; V: TRBV4-2; size: many; D: TRBD1; DNA: TGTGCCAGCAGCCTTGAAGCAGGGGGACGCACAGATACGCAGTATTTT; CDR3: CASSLEAGGRTDTQYF
J: TRBJ2-2; V: TRBV29-1; size: -; D: -; DNA: TGCAGCGTTGTGGTTGCCGGGGCGAACACCGGGGAGCTGTTTTTT; CDR3: CSVVVAGANTGELFF
J: TRBJ2-7; V: TRBV24-1; size: many; D: -; DNA: TGTGCCACCAGTGATCCGCTTTCTGACGAGCAGTACTTC; CDR3: CATSDPLSDEQYF
J: TRBJ2-2; V: TRBV9; size: few; D: -; DNA: TGTGCCAGCAGCGTAGCGGGGTCTTTGGGGGCCGGGGAGCTGTTTTTT; CDR3: CASSVAGSLGAGELFF
J: TRBJ1-4; V: TRBV7-8; size: -; D: -; DNA: TGTGCCAGCAGCTTATCGCTTGGTTTCAATGAAAAACTGTTTTTT; CDR3: CASSLSLGFNEKLFF
J: TRBJ1-1; V: TRBV5-1; size: few; D: -; DNA: TGCGCCAGCAGCCCGGCGGTGACAGCGAACACTGAAGCTTTCTTT; CDR3: CASSPAVTANTEAFF
J: TRBJ1-6; V: TRBV6-5; size: many; D: -; DNA: TGTGCCAGCAGTTACCAAGGGACACATTCACCCCTCCACTTT; CDR3: CASSYQGTHSPLHF
J: TRBJ2-5; V: TRBV3-1; size: -; D: TRBD1; DNA: TGTGCCAGCAGCCACCGACAGGGAACACGGGAGACCCAGTACTTC; CDR3: CASSHRQGTRETQYF